A few counts support the clone carrying this T cell receptor beta chain. Its antigen is as yet unknown. The CDR3 runs to 13 residues. The V end lost 6 bases, the J end lost 5 bases, and 13 bases lay between the germline ends. This entry is derived from a study of post-analysis software for immune sequencing data. cDNA libraries of TCR beta carried unique molecular identifiers. TCRdb passed the PCR reads through MiXCR, listing each CDR3 protein once. The data hold roughly 800,000 distinct CDR3 sequences, with about 57% observed a single time. General study findings and limits: When patients were compared with controls, four to six TRBV segments were more frequent, TRBV5-6, TRBV5-1 and TRBV20-1 among them.

The genes are TRBV12-3 or TRBV12-4 and TRBJ2-5; D not resolved. The receptor comes from a girl between 5 and 17 years old with multiple sclerosis. What was sequenced was blood. The CDR3 loop is CASRTGLGETQYF. The DNA for the CDR3 is TGTGCCAGCAGAACGGGCCTGGGGGAGACCCAGTACTTC.